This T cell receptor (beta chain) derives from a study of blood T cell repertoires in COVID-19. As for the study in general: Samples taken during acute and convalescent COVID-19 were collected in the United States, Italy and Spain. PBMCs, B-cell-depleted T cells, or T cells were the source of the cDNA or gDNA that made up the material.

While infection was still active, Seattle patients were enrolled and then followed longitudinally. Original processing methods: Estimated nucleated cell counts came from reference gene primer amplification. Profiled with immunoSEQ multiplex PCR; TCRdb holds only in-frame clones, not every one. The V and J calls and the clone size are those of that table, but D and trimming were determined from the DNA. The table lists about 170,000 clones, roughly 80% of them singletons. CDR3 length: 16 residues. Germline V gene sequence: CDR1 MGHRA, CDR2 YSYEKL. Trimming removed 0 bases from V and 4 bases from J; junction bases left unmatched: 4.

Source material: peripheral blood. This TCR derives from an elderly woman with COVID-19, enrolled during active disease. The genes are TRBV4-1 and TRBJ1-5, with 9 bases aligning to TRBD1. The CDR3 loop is CASSQEVGTGNQPQHF. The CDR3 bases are TGCGCCAGCAGCCAAGAAGTGGGGACAGGGAATCAGCCCCAGCATTTT.